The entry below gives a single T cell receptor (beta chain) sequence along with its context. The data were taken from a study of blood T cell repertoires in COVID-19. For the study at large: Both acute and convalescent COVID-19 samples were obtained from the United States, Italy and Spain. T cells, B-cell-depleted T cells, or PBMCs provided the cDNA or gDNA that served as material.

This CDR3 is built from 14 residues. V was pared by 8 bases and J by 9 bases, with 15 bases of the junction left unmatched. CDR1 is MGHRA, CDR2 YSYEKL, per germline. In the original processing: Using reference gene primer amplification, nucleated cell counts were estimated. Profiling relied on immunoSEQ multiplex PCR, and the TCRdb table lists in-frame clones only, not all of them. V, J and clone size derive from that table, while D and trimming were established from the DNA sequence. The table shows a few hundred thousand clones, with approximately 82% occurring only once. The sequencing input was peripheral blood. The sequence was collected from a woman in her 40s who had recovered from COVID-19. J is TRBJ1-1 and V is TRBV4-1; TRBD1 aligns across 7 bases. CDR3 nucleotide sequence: TGCGCCAGCGGTACCGGGACAGCCAGTAGTAAAGCTTTCTTT. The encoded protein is CASGTGTASSKAFF.